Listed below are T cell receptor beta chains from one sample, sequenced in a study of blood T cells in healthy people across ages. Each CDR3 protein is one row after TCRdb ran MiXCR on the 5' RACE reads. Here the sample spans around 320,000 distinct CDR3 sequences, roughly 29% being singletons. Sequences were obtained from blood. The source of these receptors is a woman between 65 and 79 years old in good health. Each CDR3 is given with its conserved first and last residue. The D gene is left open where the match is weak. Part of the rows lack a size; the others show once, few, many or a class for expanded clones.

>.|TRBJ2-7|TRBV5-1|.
CASSFGPREEQYF
TGCGCCAGCAGCTTTGGCCCTAGGGAGGAGCAGTACTTC
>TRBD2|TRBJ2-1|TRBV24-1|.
CATSDLDSAGGGNEQFF
TGTGCCACCAGTGATTTGGATTCAGCGGGAGGAGGCAATGAGCAGTTCTTC
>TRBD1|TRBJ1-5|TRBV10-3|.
CAISAGTGGNQPQHF
TGTGCCATCAGTGCCGGGACAGGGGGGAATCAGCCCCAGCATTTT
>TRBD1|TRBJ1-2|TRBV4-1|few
CASSQDFRGGRDRADGGGYTF
TGCGCCAGCAGCCAAGACTTCCGAGGAGGTCGCGACAGGGCCGATGGTGGTGGCTACACCTTC
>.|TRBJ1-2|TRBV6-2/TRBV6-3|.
CASRLKYGYTF
TGTGCCAGCAGACTAAAGTATGGCTACACCTTC
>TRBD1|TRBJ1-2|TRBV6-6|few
CASSLQGAYGYTF
TGTGCCAGCAGTCTACAGGGGGCGTACGGCTACACCTTC
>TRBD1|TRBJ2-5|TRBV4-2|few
CAGSQTASDRGKGETQYF
TGTGCCGGCAGCCAAACTGCCTCGGACAGGGGGAAGGGAGAGACCCAGTACTTC
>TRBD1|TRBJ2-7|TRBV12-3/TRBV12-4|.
CASSPDRVPYEQYF
TGTGCCAGCAGTCCGGACAGGGTGCCCTACGAGCAGTACTTC
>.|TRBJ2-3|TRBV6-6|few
CASSYADTQKAQYF
TGTGCCAGCAGTTATGCGGACACCCAGAAGGCGCAGTATTTT
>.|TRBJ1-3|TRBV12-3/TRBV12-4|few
CASSFLAPSWGKGSSGNTIYF
TGTGCCAGCAGTTTTCTTGCCCCAAGTTGGGGGAAAGGTTCCTCTGGAAACACCATATATTTT
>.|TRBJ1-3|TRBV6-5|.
CASSYSWNSGNTIYF
TGTGCCAGCAGTTACTCGTGGAACTCTGGAAACACTATATATTTT
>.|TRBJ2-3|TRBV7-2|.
CASSAGRHLTSTDTQYF
TGTGCCAGCAGCGCAGGACGGCATCTTACTAGCACAGATACGCAGTATTTT
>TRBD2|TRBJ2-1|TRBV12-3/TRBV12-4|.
CASSGSGTSGYNEQFF
TGTGCCAGCAGCGGGAGTGGGACTAGCGGATACAATGAGCAGTTCTTC
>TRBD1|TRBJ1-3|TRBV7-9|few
CASSPRGGVRSGNTIYF
TGTGCCAGCAGCCCCCGAGGGGGCGTACGGTCTGGAAACACCATATATTTT
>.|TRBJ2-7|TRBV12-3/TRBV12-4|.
CASVEEDPCEQYF
TGTGCCAGCGTGGAGGAGGACCCCTGCGAGCAGTACTTC
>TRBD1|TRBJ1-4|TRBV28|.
CASSPGTGGRGEKLFF
TGTGCCAGCAGCCCCGGGACAGGGGGCCGGGGTGAAAAACTGTTTTTT
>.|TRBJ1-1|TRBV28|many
CASRPSGAPGRNTEAFF
TGTGCCAGCAGGCCCTCCGGGGCGCCTGGCCGAAACACTGAAGCTTTCTTT
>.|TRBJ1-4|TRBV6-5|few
CASRQDFWSNEKLFF
TGTGCCAGCAGGCAAGACTTTTGGTCCAATGAAAAACTGTTTTTT
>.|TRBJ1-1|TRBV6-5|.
CASSYVQMNTAAFF
TGTGCCAGCAGTTACGTCCAGATGAACACTGCAGCTTTCTTT
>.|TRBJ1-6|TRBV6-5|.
CASSYSVNNNSPLHF
TGTGCCAGCAGTTACTCAGTGAATAATAATTCACCCCTCCACTTT
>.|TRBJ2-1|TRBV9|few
CASSMDATVVDEQFF
TGTGCCAGCAGCATGGACGCGACCGTCGTTGATGAGCAGTTCTTC
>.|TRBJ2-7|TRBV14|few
CTSSQTQGSEGWTYEQYF
TGTACCAGCAGCCAAACCCAAGGGTCGGAAGGGTGGACTTACGAGCAGTACTTC
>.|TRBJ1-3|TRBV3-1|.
CASSLLGNTIYF
TGTGCCAGCAGCCTCCTTGGAAACACCATATATTTT
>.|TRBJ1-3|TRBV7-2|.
CASSLGTYSGNTIYF
TGTGCCAGCAGCTTAGGGACCTACTCTGGAAACACCATATATTTT
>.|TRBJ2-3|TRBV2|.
CASKRITGTDTQYF
TGTGCCAGCAAAAGGATCACTGGCACAGATACGCAGTATTTT
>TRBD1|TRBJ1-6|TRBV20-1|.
CSARAQGQGNSPLHF
TGCAGTGCTAGAGCTCAGGGACAGGGTAATTCACCCCTCCACTTT
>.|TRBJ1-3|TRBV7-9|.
CASSLIGAGNTLYF
TGTGCCAGCAGCTTAATAGGCGCTGGAAACACCCTATATTTT
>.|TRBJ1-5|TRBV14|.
CASSLHTNQPQHF
TGTGCCAGCAGCCTTCACACCAATCAGCCCCAGCATTTT
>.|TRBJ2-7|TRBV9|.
CASSVEPGGSYEQYF
TGTGCCAGCAGCGTAGAGCCAGGGGGGTCCTACGAGCAGTACTTC
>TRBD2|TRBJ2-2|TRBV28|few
CASSFGPSGNTGELFF
TGTGCCAGCAGTTTTGGGCCTAGCGGGAACACCGGGGAGCTGTTTTTT
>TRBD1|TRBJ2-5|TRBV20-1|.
CSALLPRGTTETQYF
TGCAGTGCCCTGCTCCCCAGGGGGACGACGGAGACCCAGTACTTC